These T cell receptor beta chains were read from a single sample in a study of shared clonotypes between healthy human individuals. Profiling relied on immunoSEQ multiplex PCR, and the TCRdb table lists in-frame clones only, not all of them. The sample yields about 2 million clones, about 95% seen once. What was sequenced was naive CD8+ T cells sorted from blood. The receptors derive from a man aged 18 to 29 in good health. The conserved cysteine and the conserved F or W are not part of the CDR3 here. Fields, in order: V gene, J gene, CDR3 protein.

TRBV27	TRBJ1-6	ASSFQQGEEYNSPLH
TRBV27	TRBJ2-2	ASSSTGSGELF
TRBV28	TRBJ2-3	ASSFINTQY
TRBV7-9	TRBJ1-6	ASSFGTINSPLH
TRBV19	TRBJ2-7	ASSIRDSYEQY
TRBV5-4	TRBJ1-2	ASMREDYGYT
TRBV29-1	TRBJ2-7	SAHGGDSYEQY
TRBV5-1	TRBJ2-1	ASSLEATGNEQF
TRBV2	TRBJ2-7	ASSEDPGHYEQY
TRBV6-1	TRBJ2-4	ASVRGDAKNIQY
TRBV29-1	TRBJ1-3	SVRLRVETAYSGNTIY
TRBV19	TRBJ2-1	ASSADRDYNEQF
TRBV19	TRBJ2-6	ASGQFSGANVLT
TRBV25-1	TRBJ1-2	ASSDLRAGKHYGYT
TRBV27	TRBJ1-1	ASSPPTGTLLKNTEAF
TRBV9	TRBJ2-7	ASSVGGVGYEQY
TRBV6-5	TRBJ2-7	ASSYSSGATSYEQY
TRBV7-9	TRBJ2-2	ASSWGTSYTGELF
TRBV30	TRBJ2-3	AWRSTELARTDTQY
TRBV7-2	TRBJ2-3	ASSLAYLSGTTDTQY
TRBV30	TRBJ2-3	AWMSRSSTSDTQY
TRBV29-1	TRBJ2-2	SQPGLAGGGTGELF
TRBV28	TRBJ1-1	ASSLPVLTDHTEAF
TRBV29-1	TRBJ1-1	SVERQNTEAF
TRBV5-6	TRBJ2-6	ATHDGVGANVLT
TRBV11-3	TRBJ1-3	ASSLALFSGHKKLGNTIY
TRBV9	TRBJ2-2	ASSADGGGASGELF
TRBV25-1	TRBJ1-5	ASSETGIQPQH
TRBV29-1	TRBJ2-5	SVEDQARQSFQETQY
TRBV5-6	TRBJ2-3	ASSSGQGGPDTQY
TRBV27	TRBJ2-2	ASSYLRTATTGELF
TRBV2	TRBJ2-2	ASSEWLVGGELF
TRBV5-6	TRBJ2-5	ASSLTFGGGVPQETQY
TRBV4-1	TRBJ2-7	ASSQLVGSYEQY
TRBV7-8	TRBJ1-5	ASSPRSRQFSNQPQH
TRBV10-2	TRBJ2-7	ASRGTGGTYEQY
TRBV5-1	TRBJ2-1	ASSLAEGAANEQF
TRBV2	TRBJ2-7	AGGPGYEQY
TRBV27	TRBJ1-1	ASSASGNTEAF
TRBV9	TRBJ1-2	ASSPRTGDGYT
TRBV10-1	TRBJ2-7	ASSSGSYEQY
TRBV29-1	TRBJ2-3	SVVGTSGRETDTQY
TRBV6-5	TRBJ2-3	ASSYSTDTDTQY
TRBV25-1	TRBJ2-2	ASTLAGGPGELF
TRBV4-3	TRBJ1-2	ASSPGLAGVYGYT
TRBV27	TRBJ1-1	ASVPMGATEAF
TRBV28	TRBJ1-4	ASSLYRGPNEKLF
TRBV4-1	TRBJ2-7	ASSQDSDRGDEQY
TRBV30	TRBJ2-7	AWRPGQGGNEQY
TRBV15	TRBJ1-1	ATSSPENTEAF
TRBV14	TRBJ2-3	ASSQLARTAASTDTQY
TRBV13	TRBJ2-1	ASSLLGQGEDEQF
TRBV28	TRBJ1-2	ASSLLGGSYGYT
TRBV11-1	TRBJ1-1	ASSRDWNTEAF
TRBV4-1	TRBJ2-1	ASSQEDRSYNEQF
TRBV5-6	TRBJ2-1	ASSLDGQHSYNEQF
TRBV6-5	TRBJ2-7	ASSYPGGVEQY
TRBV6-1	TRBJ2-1	ASRDRGRNEQF
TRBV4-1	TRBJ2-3	ASSQGLTDTQY
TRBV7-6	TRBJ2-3	ASSPSGGTDTQY